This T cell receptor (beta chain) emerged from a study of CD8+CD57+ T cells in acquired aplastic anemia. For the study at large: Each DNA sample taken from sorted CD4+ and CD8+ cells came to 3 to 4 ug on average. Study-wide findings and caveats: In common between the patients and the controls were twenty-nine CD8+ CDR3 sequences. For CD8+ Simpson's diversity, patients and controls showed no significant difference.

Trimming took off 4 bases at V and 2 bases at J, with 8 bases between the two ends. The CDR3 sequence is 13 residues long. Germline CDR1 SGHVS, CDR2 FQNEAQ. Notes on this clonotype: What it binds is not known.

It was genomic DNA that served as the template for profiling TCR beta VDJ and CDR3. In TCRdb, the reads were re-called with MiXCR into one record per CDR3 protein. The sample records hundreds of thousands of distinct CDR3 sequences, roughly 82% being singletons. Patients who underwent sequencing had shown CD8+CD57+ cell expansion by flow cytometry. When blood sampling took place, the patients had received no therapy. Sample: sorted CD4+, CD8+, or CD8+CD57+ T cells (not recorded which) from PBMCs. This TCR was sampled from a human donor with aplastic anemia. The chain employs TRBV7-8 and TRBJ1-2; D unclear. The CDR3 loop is CASSSGPNYGYTF. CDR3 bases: TGTGCCAGCAGCTCCGGACCGAACTATGGCTACACCTTC. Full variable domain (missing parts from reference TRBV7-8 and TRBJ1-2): GAGVSQSPRYKVAKRGQDVALRCDPISGHVSLFWYQQALGQGPEFLTYFQNEAQLDKSGLPSDRFFAERPEGSVSTLKIQRTQQEDSAVYLCASSSGPNYGYTFGSGTRLTVV.